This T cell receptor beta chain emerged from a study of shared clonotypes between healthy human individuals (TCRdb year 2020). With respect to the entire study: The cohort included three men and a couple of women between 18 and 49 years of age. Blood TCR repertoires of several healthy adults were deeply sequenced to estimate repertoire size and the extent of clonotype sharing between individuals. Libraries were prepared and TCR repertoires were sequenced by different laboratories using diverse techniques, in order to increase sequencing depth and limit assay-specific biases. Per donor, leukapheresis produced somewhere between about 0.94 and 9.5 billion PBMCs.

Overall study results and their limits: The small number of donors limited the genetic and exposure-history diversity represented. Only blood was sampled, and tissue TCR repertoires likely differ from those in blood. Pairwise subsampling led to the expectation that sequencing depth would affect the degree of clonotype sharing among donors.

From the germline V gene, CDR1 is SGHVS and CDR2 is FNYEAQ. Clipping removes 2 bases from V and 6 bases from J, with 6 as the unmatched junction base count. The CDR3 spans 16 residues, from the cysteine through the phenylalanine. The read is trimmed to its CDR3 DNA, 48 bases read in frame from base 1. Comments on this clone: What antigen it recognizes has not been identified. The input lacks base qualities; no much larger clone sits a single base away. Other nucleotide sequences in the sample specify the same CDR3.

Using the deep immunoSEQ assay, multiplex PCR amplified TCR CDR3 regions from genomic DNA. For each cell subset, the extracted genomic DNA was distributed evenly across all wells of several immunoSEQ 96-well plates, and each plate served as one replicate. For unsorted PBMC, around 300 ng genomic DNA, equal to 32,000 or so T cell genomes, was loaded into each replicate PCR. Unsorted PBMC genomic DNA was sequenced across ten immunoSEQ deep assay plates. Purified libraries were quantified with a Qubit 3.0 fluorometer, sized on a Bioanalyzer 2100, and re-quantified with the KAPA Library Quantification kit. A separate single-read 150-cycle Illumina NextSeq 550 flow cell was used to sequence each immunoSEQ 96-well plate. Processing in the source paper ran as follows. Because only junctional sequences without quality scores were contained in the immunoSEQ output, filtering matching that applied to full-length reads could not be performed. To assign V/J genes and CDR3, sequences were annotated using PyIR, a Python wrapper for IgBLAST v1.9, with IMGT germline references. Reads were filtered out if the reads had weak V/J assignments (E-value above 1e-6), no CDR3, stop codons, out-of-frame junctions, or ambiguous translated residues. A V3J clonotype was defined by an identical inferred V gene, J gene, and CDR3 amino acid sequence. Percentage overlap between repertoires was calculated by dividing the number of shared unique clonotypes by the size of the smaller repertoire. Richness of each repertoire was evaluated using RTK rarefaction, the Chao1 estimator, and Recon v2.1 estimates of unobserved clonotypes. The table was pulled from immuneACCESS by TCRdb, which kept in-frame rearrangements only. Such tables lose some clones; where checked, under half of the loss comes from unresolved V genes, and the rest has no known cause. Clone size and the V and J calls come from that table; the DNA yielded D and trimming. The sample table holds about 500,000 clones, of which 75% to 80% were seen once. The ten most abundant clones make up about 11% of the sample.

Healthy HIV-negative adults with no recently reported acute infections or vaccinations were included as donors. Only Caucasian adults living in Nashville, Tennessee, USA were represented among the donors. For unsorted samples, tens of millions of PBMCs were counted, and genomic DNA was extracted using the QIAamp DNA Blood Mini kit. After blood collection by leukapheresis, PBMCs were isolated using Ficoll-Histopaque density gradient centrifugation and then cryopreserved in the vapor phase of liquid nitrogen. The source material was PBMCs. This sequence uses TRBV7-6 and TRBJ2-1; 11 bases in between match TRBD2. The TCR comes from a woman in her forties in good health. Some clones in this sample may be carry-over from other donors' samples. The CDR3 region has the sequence CASSLTTSGSFNEQFF. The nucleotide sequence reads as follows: TGTGCCAGCAGCTTAACTACTAGCGGGAGTTTCAATGAGCAGTTCTTC.